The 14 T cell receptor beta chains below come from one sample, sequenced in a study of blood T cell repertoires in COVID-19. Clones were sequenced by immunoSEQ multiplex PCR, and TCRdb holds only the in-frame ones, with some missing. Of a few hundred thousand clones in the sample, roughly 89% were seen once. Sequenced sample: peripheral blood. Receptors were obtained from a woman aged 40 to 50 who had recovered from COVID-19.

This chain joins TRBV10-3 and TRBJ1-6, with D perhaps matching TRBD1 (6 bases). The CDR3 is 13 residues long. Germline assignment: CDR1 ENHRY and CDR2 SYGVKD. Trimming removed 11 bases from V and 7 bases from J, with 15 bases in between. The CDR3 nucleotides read TGTGCCGTCGGTAGGACAGAAAATTCACCCCTCCACTTT. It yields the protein CAVGRTENSPLHF.

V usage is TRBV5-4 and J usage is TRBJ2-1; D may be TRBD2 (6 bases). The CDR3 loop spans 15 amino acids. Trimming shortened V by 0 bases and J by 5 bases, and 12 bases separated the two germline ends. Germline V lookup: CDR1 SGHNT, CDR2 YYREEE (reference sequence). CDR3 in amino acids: CASSLVGSGDNEQFF. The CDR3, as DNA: TGTGCCAGCAGCTTGGTTGGGTCGGGGGACAATGAGCAGTTCTTC.

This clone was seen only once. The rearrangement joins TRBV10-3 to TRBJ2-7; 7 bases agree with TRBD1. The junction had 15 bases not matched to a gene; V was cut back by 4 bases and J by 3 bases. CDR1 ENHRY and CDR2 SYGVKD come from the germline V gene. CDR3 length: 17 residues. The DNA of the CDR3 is TGTGCCATCAGTGCAGGGGCCTCCGGGACAGTCAGCTACGAGCAGTACTTC. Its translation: CAISAGASGTVSYEQYF.

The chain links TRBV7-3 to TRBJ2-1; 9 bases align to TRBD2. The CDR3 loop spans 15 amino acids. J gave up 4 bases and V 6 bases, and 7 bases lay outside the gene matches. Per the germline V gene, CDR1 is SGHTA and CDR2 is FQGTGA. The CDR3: CASSTTSGPYNEQFF. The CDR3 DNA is TGTGCCAGCAGTACCACTAGCGGGCCTTACAATGAGCAGTTCTTC.

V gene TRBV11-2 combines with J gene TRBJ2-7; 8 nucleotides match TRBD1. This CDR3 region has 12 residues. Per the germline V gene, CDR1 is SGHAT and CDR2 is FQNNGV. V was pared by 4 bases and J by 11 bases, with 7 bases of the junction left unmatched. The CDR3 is CASSSGTGLEYF. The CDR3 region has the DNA TGTGCCAGCAGCTCCGGGACAGGCCTGGAGTACTTC.

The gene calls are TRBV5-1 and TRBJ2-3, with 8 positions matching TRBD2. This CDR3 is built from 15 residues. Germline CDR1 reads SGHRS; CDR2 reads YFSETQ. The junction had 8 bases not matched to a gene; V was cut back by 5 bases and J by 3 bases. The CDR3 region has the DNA TGCGCCAGCAGTACGAGCGGGAGTGAGACAGATACGCAGTATTTT. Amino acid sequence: CASSTSGSETDTQYF.

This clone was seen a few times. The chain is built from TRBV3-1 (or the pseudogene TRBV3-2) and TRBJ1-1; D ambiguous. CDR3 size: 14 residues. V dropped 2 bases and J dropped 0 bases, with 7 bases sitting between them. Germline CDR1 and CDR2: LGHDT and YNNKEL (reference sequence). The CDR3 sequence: CASSQKWLNTEAFF. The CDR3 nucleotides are TGTGCCAGCAGCCAAAAATGGCTGAACACTGAAGCTTTCTTT.

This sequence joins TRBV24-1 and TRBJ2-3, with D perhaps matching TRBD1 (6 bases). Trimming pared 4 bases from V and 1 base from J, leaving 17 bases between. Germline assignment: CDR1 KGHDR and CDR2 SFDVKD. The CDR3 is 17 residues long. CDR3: CATSDSGHKKGTDTQYF. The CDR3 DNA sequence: TGTGCCACCAGTGACTCGGGACATAAGAAGGGCACAGATACGCAGTATTTT.

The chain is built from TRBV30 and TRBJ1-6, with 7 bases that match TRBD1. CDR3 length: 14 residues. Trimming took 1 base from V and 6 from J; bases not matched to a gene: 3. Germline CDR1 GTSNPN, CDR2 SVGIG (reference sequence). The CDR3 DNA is TGTGCCTGGAGTGGGGGACAGTTTAATTCACCCCTCCACTTT. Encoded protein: CAWSGGQFNSPLHF.

The CDR3 loop reads CASTTAGLNQPQHF. CDR3 nucleotides: TGTGCCAGCACCACGGCGGGGTTGAATCAGCCCCAGCATTTT. The genes are TRBV28 and TRBJ1-5; D is unclear. Trimming removed 7 bases at V and 4 bases at J, with 14 bases between. The V gene's germline CDR1 is MDHEN and CDR2 SYDVKM. The CDR3 covers 14 residues.

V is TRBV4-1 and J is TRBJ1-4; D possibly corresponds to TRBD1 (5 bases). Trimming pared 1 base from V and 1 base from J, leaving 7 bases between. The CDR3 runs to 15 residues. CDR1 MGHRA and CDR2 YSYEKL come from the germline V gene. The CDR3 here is CASSQGGVTNEKLFF. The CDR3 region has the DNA TGCGCCAGCAGCCAAGGGGGGGTAACTAATGAAAAACTGTTTTTT.

This chain's CDR3 is CATSTYPGASHGELFF. In DNA, the CDR3 is TGTGCCACCAGCACCTATCCGGGAGCCTCCCACGGGGAGCTGTTTTTT. The V gene is TRBV15, the J gene TRBJ2-2; maybe TRBD2 (6 bases). In germline, CDR1 is LNHNV, CDR2 YYDKDF (reference sequence). The V end lost 4 bases, the J end lost 7 bases, and 19 bases lay between the germline ends. The CDR3 loop spans 16 amino acids.

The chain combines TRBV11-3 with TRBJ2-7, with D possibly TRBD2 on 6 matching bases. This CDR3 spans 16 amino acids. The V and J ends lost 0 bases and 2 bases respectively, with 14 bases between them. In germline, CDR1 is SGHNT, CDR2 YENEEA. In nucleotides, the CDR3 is TGTGCCAGCAGCTTAGATGTAGGGGAGGCCCCCTACGAGCAGTACTTC. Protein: CASSLDVGEAPYEQYF.

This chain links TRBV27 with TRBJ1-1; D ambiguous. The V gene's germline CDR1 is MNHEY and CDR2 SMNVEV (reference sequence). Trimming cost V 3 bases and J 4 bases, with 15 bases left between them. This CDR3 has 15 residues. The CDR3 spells CASSFDRASGTEAFF. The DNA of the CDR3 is TGTGCCAGCAGTTTCGACCGCGCCTCGGGCACTGAAGCTTTCTTT.